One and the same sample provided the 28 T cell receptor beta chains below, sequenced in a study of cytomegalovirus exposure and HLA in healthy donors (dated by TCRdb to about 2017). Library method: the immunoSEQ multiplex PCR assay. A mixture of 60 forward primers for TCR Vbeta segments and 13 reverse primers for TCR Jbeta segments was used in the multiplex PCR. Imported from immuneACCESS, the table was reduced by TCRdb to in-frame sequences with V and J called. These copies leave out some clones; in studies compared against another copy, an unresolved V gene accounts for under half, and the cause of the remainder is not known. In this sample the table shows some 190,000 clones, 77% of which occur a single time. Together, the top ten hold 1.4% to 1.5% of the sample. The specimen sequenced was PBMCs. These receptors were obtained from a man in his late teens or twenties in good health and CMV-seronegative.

The CDR3 coding sequence is TGTGCCAGCTCACCTCGCGGGACAGGGCTCCACGAGCAGTACTTC. Protein: CASSPRGTGLHEQYF. The chain joins TRBV18 to TRBJ2-7, with 9 bases that match TRBD1. Germline CDR1 KGHSH, CDR2 LQKENI. V trimming: 3 bases; J trimming: 5 bases; junction bases outside the gene matches: 8. This CDR3 contains 15 residues.

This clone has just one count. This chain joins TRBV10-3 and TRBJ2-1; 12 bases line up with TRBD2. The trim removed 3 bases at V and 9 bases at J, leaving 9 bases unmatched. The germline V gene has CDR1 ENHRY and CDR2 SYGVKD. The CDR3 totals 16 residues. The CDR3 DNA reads TGTGCCATCAGTGACATACTAGCGGGGGGAGGCGGTGAGCAGTTCTTC. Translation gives CAISDILAGGGGEQFF.

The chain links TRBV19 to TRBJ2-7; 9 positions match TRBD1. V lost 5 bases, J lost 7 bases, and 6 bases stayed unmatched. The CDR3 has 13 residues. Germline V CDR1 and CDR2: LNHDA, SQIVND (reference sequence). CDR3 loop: CASSPQGALEQYF. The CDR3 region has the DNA TGTGCCAGTAGTCCACAGGGGGCGCTTGAGCAGTACTTC.

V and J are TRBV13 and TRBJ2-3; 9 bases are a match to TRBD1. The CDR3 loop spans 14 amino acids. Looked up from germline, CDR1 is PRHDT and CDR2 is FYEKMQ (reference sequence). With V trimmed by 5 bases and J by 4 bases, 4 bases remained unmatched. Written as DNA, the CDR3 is TGTGCCAGCAGCGACAGGGGGAAGGCAGATACGCAGTATTTT. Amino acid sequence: CASSDRGKADTQYF.

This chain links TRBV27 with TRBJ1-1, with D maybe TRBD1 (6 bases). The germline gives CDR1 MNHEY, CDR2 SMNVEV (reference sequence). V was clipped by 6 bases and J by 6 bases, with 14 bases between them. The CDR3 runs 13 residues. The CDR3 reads CASRDQGWAEAFF. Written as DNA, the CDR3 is TGTGCCAGCAGAGACCAGGGGTGGGCTGAAGCTTTCTTT.

CDR3 nucleotides: TGTGCCAGCAGTCTTCCCCCAGGGATCCGTTACGAGCAGTACTTC. Translation: CASSLPPGIRYEQYF. The genes are TRBV6-6 and TRBJ2-7; tentative D call: TRBD1 (5 bases). The CDR3 is made up of 15 amino acids. The V and J ends lost 5 bases and 4 bases respectively, with 18 bases between them. Germline V gene lookup returns CDR1 MNHNY and CDR2 SVGAGI (reference sequence).

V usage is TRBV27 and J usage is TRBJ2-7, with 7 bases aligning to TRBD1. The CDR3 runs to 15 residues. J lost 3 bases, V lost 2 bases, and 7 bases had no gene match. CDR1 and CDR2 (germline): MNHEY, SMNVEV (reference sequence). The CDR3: CASSLPAGGSYEQYF. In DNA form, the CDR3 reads TGTGCCAGCAGTTTACCCGCAGGGGGTAGCTACGAGCAGTACTTC.

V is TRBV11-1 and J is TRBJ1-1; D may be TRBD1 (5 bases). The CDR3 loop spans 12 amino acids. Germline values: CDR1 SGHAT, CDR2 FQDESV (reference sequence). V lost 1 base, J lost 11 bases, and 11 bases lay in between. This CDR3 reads CASSLVAGRAFF. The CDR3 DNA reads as TGTGCCAGCAGCTTAGTTGCAGGGCGGGCTTTCTTT.

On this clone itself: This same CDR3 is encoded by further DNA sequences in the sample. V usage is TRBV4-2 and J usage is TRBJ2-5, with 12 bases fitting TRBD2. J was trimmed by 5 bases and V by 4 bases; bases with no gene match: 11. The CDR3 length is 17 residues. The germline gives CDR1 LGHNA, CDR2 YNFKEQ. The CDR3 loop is CASSRRGLAGGGETQYF. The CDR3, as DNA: TGTGCCAGCAGCCGACGGGGACTAGCGGGTGGGGGGGAGACCCAGTACTTC.

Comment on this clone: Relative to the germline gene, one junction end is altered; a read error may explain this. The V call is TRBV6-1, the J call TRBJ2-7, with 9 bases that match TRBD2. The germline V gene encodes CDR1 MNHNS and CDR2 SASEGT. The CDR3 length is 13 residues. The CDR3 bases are TGTGCCAGCAGTGAAGAAACGCGGGAGGGCCGGGGCTTC. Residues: CASSEETREGRGF.

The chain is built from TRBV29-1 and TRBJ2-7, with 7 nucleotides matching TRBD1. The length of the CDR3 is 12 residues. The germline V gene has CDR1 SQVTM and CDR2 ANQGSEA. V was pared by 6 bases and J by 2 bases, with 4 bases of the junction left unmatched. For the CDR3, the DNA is TGCAGCGTCCGGGACAGTCCCTACGAGCAGTACTTC. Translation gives CSVRDSPYEQYF.

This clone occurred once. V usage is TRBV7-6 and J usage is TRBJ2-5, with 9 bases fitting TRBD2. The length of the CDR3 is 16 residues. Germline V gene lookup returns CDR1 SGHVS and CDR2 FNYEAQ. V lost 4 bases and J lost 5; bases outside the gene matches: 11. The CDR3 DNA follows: TGTGCCAGCAGCTCCCGATTAGCGGGAGAGTGGGAGACCCAGTACTTC. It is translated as CASSSRLAGEWETQYF.

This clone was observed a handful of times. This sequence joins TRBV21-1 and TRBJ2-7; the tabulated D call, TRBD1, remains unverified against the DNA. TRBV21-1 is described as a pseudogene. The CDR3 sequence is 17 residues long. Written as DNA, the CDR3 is TGTGCCAGCAGCAAAGGTCCCGGGACAGGGAGCTCCTACGAGCAGTACTTC. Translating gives CASSKGPGTGSSYEQYF.

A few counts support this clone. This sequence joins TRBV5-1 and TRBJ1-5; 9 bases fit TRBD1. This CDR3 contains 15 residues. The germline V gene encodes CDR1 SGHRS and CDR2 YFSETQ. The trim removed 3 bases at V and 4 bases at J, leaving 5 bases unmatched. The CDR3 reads CASSSTTGGNQPQHF. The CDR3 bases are TGCGCCAGCAGCTCGACGACAGGGGGAAATCAGCCCCAGCATTTT. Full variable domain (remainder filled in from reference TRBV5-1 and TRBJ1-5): KAGVTQTPRYLIKTRGQQVTLSCSPISGHRSVSWYQQTPGQGLQFLFEYFSETQRNKGNFPGRFSGRQFSNSRSEMNVSTLELGDSALYLCASSSTTGGNQPQHFGDGTRLSIL.

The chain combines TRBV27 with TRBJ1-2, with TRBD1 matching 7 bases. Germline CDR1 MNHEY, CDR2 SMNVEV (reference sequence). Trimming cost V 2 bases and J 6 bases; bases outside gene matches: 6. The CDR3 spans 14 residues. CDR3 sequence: CASSLTSDRDGYTF. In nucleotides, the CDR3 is TGTGCCAGCAGTTTAACGAGCGACAGGGATGGCTACACCTTC.

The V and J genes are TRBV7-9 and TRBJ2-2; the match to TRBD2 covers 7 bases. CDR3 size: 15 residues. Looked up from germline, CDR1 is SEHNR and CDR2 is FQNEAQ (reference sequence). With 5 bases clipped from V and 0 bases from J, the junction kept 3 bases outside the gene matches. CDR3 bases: TGTGCCAGCAGCCAGGGACTACCGAACACCGGGGAGCTGTTTTTT. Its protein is CASSQGLPNTGELFF.

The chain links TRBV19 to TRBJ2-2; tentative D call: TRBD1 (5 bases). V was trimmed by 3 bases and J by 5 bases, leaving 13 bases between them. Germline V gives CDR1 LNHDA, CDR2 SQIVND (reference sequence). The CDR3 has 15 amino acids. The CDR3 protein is CASSIGGAPTGELFF. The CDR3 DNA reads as TGTGCCAGTAGTATTGGTGGGGCGCCTACCGGGGAGCTGTTTTTT. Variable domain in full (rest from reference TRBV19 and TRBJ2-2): DGGITQSPKYLFRKEGQNVTLSCEQNLNHDAMYWYRQDPGQGLRLIYYSQIVNDFQKGDIAEGYSVSREKKESFPLTVTSAQKNPTAFYLCASSIGGAPTGELFFGEGSRLTVL.

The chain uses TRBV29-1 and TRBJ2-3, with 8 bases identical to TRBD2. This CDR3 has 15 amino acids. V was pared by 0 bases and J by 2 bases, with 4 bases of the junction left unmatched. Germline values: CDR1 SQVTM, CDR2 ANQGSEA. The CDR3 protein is CSVEEREDHTDTQYF. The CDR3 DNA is TGCAGCGTTGAAGAGCGGGAGGACCACACAGATACGCAGTATTTT.

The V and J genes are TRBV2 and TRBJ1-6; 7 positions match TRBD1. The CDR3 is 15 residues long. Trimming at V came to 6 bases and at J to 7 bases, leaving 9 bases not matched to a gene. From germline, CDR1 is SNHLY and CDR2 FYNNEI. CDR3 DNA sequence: TGTGCCAGCAGCGCCCAGACAGGGATCAATTCACCCCTCCACTTT. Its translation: CASSAQTGINSPLHF.

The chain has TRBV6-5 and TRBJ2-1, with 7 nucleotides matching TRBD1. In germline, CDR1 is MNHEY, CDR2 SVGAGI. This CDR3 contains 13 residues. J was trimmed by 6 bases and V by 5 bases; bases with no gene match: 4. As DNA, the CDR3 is TGTGCCAGCAGTACCTACAGGGGCAATGAGCAGTTCTTC. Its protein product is CASSTYRGNEQFF.

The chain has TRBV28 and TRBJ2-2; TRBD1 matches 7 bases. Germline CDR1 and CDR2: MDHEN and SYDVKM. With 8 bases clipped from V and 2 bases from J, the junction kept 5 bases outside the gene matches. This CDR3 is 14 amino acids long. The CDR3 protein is CASLRGPNTGELFF. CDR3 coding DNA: TGTGCCAGCCTTAGGGGGCCCAACACCGGGGAGCTGTTTTTT.

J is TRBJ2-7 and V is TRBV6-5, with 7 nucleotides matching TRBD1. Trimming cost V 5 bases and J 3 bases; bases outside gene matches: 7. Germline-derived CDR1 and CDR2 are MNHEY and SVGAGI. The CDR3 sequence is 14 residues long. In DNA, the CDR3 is TGTGCCAGCAGTGCATCCGGGACAGACTACGAGCAGTACTTC. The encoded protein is CASSASGTDYEQYF.

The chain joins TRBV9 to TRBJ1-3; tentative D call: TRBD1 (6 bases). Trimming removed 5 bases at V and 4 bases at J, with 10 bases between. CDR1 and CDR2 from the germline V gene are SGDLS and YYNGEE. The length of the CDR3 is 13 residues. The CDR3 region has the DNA TGTGCCAGCAGACCGAGGGGGGGAAACACCATATATTTT. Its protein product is CASRPRGGNTIYF.

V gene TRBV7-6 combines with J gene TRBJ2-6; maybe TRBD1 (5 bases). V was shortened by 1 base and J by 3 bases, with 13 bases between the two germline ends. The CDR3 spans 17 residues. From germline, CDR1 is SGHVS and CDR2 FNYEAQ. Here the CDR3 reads CASSLGQGYGGANVLTF. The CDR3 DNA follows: TGTGCCAGCAGCTTAGGCCAGGGTTACGGTGGGGCCAACGTCCTGACTTTC. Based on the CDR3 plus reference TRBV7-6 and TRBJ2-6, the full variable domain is GAGVSQSPRYKVTKRGQDVALRCDPISGHVSLYWYRQALGQGPEFLTYFNYEAQQDKSGLPNDRFSAERPEGSISTLTIQRTEQRDSAMYRCASSLGQGYGGANVLTFGAGSRLTVL.

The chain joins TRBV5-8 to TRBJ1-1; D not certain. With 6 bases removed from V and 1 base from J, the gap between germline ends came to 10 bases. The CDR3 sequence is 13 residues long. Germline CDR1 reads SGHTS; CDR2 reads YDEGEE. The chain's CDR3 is CASTPNRNTEAFF. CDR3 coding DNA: TGTGCCAGCACCCCTAACAGGAACACTGAAGCTTTCTTT.

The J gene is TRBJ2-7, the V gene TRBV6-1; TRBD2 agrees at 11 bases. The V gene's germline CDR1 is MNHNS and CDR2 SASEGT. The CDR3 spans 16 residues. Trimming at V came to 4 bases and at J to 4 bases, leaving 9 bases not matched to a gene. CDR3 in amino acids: CASSGGLAGTSYEQYF. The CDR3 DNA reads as TGTGCCAGCAGTGGAGGACTAGCGGGTACTTCGTACGAGCAGTACTTC.

CDR3 sequence: CASSIVREQPQHF. CDR3 in DNA: TGTGCCAGTAGTATCGTCCGAGAGCAGCCCCAGCATTTT. The chain combines TRBV19 with TRBJ1-5; D is undetermined. V dropped 3 bases and J dropped 7 bases, with 10 bases sitting between them. The V gene's germline CDR1 is LNHDA and CDR2 SQIVND (reference sequence). The CDR3 loop spans 13 amino acids.

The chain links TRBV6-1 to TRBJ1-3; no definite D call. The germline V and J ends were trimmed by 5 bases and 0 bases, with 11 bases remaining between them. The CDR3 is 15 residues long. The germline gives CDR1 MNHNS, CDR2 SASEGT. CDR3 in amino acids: CASSSRGNSGNTIYF. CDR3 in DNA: TGTGCCAGCAGTTCGCGAGGCAACTCTGGAAACACCATATATTTT.